The table lists the clone carrying this TCR beta chain with many counts. This sample was taken from a study of beta chain features in type 1 diabetes. Trimming shortened V by 3 bases and J by 4 bases, and 4 bases separated the two germline ends. The germline gives CDR1 MNHNS, CDR2 SASEGT. This CDR3 contains 13 residues. As every portion of the isolated RNA was reverse transcribed, the sequencing read expressed TCRB transcripts. Clones were sequenced by immunoSEQ multiplex PCR, and TCRdb holds only the in-frame ones, with some missing. The sample holds roughly 140,000 clones; around 10% are singletons and the top ten take under 2.5%.

Sequencing was carried out using central memory CD4+ T cells from blood. The rearrangement links TRBV6-1 to TRBJ1-6; D gene unclear. The receptor was isolated from a man between 18 and 35 years old in good health. The DNA of the CDR3 is TGTGCCAGCAGTGACGGTTATAATTCACCCCTCCACTTT. Amino acids: CASSDGYNSPLHF.